The source of this TCR beta chain is a study of TIL therapy for anti-PD-1-resistant metastatic lung cancer. Sequencing used immunoSEQ v3. Each library reached about 2 million read pairs, or about 5-6.5 million at deep level. Only in-frame clones appear in the TCRdb table, and some are missing; sequencing was by immunoSEQ multiplex PCR. The sample includes 2,000 to 3,000 clones, 65% to 80% seen only once; the top ten take about 16%. The CDR3 contains 15 residues. CDR1 is SGHTA, CDR2 FQGNSA, per germline. V was cut by 5 bases and J by 5 bases, with 18 bases left in between. Indicated time point: pre-treatment sample, taken before nivolumab and TIL therapy. Most excised metastases sampled were pleural nodules or supraclavicular lymph nodes. Progressing patients received lymphodepletion, expanded TIL infusion and IL-2. A word on this clone: Its antigen is as yet unknown.

Broader study findings: Many TIL product clones were absent from baseline tumor, suggesting clonal contraction. The cohort had more treatment-naive, never-smoker and oncogene-addicted patients than typical.

The sequences come from tumor tissue, collected at baseline. This receptor was taken from a person aged 25 to 85 with non-small cell lung cancer. Some clones in this sample may be carry-over from other donors' samples. The chain recombines TRBV7-2 with TRBJ2-5, with D perhaps matching TRBD1 (5 bases). This chain's CDR3 is CASSDDPGPFETQYF. The CDR3 coding sequence is TGTGCCAGCAGCGATGACCCAGGGCCCTTTGAGACCCAGTACTTC.